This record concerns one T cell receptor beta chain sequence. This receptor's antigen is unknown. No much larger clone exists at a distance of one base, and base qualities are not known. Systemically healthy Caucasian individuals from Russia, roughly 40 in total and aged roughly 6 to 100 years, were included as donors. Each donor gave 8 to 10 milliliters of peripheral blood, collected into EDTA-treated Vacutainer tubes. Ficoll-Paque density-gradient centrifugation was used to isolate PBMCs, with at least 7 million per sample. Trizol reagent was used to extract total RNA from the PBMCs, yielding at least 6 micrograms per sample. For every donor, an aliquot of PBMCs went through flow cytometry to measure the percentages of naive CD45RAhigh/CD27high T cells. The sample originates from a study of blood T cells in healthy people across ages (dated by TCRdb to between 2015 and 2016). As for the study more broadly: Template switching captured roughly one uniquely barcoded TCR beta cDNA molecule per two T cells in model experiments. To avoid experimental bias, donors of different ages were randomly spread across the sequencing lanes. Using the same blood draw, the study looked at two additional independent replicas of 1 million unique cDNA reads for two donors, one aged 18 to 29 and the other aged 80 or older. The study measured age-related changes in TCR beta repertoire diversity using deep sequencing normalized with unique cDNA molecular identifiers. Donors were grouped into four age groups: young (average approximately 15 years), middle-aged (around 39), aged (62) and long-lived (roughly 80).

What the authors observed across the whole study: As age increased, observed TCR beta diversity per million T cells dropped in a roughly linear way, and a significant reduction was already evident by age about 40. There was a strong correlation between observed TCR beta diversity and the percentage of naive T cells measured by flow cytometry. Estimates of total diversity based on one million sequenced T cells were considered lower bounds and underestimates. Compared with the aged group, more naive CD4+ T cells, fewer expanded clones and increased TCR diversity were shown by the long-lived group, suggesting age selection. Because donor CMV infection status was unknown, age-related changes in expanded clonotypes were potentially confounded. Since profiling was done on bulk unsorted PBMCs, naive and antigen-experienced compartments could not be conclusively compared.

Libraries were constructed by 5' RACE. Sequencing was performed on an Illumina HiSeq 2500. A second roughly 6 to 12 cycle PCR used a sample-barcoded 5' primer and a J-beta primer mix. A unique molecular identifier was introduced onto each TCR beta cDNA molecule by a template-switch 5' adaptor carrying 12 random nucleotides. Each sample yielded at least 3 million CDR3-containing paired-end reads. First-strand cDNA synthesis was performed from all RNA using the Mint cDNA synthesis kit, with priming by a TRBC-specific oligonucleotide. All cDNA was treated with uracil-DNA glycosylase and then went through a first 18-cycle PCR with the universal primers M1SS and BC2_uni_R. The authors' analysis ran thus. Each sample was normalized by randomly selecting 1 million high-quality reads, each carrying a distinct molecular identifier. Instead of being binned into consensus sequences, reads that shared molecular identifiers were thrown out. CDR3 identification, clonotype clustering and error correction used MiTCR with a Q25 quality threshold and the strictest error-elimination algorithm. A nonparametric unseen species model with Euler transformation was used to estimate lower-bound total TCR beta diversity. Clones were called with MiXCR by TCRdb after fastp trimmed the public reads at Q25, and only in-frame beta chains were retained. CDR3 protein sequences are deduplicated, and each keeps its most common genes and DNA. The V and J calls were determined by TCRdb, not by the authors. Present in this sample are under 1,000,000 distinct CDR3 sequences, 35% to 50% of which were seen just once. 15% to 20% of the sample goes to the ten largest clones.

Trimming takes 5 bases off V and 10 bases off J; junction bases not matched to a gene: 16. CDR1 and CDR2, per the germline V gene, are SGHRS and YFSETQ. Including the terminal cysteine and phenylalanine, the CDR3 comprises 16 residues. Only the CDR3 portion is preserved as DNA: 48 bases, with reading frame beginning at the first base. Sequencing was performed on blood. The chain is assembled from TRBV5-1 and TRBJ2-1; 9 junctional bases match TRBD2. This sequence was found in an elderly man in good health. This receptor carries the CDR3 CASSPKNSGSPYEQFF. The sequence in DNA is TGCGCCAGCAGTCCTAAAAATAGCGGGAGCCCCTACGAGCAGTTCTTC.